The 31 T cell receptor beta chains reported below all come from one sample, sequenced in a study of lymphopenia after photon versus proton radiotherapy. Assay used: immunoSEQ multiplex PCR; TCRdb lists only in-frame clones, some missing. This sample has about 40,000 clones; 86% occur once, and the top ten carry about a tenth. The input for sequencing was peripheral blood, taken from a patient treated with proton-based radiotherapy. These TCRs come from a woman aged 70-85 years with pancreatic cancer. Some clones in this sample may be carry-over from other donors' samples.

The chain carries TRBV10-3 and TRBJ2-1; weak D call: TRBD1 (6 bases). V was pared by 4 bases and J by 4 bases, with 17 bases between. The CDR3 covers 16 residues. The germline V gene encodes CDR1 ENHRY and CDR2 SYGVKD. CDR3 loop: CAISGTSDRYYNEQFF. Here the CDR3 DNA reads TGTGCCATCAGTGGTACTTCTGACAGGTATTACAATGAGCAGTTCTTC.

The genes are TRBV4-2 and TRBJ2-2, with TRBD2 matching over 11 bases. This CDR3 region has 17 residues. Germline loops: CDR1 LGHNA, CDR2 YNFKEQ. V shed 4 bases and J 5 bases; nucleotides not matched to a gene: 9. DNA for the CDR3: TGTGCCAGCAGCCTCAGTGGACTAGCGGGTTTTACCGGGGAGCTGTTTTTT. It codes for CASSLSGLAGFTGELFF.

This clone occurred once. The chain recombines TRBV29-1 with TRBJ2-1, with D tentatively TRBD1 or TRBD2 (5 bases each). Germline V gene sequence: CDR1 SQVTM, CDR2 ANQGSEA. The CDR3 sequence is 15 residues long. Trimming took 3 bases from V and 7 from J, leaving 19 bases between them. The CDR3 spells CSVEIYGVEGNEQFF. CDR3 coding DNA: TGCAGCGTTGAGATTTATGGCGTTGAGGGGAATGAGCAGTTCTTC.

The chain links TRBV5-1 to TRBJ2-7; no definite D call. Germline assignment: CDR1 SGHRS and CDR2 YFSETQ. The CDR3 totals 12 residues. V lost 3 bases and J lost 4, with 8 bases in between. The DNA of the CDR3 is TGCGCCAGCAGCTACAACGCATACGAGCAGTACTTC. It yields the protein CASSYNAYEQYF.

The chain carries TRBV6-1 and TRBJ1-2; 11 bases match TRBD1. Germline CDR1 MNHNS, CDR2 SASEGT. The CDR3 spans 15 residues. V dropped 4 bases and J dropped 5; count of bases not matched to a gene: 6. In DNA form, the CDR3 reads TGTGCCAGCAGTGTATCCGGGACAGGGGGATATGGCTACACCTTC. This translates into CASSVSGTGGYGYTF.

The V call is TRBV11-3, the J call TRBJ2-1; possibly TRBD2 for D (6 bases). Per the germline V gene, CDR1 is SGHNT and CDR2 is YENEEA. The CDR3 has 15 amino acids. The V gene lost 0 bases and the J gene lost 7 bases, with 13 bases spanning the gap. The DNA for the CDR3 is TGTGCCAGCAGCTTAGATCTAACGGGAGCAAATGAGCAGTTCTTC. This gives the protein CASSLDLTGANEQFF. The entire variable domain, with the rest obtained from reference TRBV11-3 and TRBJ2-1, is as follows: EAGVVQSPRYKIIEKKQPVAFWCNPISGHNTLYWYLQNLGQGPELLIRYENEEAVDDSQLPKDRFSAERLKGVDSTLKIQPAELGDSAVYLCASSLDLTGANEQFFGPGTRLTVL.

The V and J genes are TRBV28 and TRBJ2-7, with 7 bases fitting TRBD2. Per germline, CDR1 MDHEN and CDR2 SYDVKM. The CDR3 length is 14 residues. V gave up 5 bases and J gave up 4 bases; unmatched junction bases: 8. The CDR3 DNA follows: TGTGCCAGCAGTCCCCATCGACTAGCTTACGAGCAGTACTTC. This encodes CASSPHRLAYEQYF.

The CDR3: CASSDGKLAGVGQETQYF. Written as DNA, the CDR3 is TGTGCCAGCAGCGACGGGAAATTAGCGGGGGTGGGACAAGAGACCCAGTACTTC. The chain employs TRBV9 and TRBJ2-5, with 9 bases fitting TRBD2. The V segment lost 3 bases and the J segment 2 bases; nucleotides outside the gene matches: 14. Looked up from germline, CDR1 is SGDLS and CDR2 is YYNGEE. This CDR3 is built from 18 residues.

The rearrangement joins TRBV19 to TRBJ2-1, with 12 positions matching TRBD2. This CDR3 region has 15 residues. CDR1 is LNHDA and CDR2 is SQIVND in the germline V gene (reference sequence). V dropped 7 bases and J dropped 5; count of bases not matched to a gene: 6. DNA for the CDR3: TGTGCCAGTACCCGACTAGCGGGAGTCAACAATGAGCAGTTCTTC. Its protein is CASTRLAGVNNEQFF. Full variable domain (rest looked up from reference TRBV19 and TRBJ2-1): DGGITQSPKYLFRKEGQNVTLSCEQNLNHDAMYWYRQDPGQGLRLIYYSQIVNDFQKGDIAEGYSVSREKKESFPLTVTSAQKNPTAFYLCASTRLAGVNNEQFFGPGTRLTVL.

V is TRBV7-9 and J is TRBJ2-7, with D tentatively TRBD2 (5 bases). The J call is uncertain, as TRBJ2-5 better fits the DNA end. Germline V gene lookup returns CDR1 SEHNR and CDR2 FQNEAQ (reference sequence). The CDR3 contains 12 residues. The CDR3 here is CASSQVGGTQYF. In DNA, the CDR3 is TGTGCCAGCAGCCAAGTTGGAGGGACCCAGTACTTC.

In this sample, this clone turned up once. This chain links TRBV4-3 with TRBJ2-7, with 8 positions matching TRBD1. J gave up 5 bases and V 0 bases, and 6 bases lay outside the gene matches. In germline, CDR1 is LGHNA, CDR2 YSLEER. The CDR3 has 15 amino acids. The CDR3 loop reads CASSQDWQGADEQYF. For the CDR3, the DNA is TGCGCCAGCAGCCAAGATTGGCAGGGGGCGGACGAGCAGTACTTC.

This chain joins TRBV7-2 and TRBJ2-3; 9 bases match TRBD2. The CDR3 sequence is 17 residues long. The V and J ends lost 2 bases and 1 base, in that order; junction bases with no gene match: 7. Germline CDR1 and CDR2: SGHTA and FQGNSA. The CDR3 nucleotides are TGTGCCAGCAGCTTAAGGCAGCGGGAGGCACGCACAGATACGCAGTATTTT. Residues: CASSLRQREARTDTQYF.

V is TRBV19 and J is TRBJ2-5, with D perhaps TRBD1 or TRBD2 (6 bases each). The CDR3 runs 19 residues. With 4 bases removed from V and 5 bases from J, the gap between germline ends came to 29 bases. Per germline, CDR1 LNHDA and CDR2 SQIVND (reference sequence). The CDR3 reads CASSSLDELWGALTETQYF. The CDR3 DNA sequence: TGTGCCAGTAGTAGCCTAGACGAATTGTGGGGGGCCTTGACTGAGACCCAGTACTTC.

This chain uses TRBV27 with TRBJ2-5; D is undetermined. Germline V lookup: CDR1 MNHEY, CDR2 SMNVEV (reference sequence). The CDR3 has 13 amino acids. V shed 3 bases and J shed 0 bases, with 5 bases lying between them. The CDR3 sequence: CASSLGYQETQYF. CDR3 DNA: TGTGCCAGCAGTTTGGGTTACCAAGAGACCCAGTACTTC.

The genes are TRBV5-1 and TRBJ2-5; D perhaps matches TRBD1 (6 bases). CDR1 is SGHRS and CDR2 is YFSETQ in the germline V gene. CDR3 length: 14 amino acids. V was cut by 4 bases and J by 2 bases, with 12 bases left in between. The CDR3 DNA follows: TGCGCCAGCAGCACTGGACAGAAGCAAGAGACCCAGTACTTC. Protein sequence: CASSTGQKQETQYF.

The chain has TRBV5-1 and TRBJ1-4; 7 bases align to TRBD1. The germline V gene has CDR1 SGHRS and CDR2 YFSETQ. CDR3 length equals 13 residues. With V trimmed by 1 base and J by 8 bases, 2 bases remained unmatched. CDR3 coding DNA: TGCGCCAGCAGCTTGACAGGGGCCGAAAAACTGTTTTTT. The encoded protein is CASSLTGAEKLFF.

CDR3 loop: CASSFGGVIDNEQFF. The CDR3 nucleotides read TGTGCCAGCAGCTTCGGTGGTGTGATCGACAATGAGCAGTTCTTC. The chain couples TRBV5-4 to TRBJ2-1, with D unclear. The germline V gene has CDR1 SGHNT and CDR2 YYREEE (reference sequence). The CDR3 has 15 residues. V was pared by 2 bases and J by 5 bases, with 14 bases between.

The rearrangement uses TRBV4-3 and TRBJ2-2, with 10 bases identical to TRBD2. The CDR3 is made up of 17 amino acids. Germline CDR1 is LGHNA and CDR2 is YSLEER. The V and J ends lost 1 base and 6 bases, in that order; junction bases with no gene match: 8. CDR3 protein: CASSQGLAGDFPGELFF. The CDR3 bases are TGCGCCAGCAGCCAAGGGCTAGCGGGAGATTTCCCCGGGGAGCTGTTTTTT.

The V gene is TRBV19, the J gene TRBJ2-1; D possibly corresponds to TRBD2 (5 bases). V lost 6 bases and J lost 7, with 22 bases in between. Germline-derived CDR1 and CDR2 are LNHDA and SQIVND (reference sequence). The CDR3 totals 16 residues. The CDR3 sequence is CASSSVLTLRENEQFF. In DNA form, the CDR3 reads TGTGCCAGTAGCTCGGTTCTAACCCTTAGGGAGAATGAGCAGTTCTTC.

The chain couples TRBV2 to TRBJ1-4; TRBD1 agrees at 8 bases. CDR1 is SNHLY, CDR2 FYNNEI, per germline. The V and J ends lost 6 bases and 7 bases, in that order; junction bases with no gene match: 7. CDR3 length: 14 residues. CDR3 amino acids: CASRSGGAGEKLFF. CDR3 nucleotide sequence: TGTGCCAGCAGATCAGGGGGCGCCGGTGAAAAACTGTTTTTT.

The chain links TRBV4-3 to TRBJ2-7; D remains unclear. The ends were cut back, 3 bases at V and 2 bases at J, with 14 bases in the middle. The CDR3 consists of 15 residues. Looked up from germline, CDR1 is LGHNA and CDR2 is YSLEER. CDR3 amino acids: CASSQRTDGTYEQYF. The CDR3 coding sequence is TGCGCCAGCAGCCAGCGAACCGACGGAACCTACGAGCAGTACTTC.

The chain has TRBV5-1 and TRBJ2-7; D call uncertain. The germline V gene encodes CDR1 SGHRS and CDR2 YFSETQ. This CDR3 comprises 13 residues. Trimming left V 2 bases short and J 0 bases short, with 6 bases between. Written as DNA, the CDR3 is TGCGCCAGCAGCTTTGGCACCTCCTACGAGCAGTACTTC. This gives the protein CASSFGTSYEQYF.

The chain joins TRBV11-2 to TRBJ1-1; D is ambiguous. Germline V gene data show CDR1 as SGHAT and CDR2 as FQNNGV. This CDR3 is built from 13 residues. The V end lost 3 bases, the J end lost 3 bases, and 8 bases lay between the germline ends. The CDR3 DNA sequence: TGTGCCAGCAGCTTTTCTAGGGACACTGAAGCTTTCTTT. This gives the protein CASSFSRDTEAFF.

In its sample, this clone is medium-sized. This CDR3 is CASSGLEVQGLNEKLFF. The CDR3 nucleotides read TGTGCCAGCAGCGGCTTGGAAGTACAGGGACTAAATGAAAAACTGTTTTTT. The J gene is TRBJ1-4, the V gene TRBV2; perhaps TRBD1 as D (6 bases). Per the germline V gene, CDR1 is SNHLY and CDR2 is FYNNEI. The CDR3 sequence is 17 residues long. V was clipped by 6 bases and J by 5 bases, with 22 bases between them.

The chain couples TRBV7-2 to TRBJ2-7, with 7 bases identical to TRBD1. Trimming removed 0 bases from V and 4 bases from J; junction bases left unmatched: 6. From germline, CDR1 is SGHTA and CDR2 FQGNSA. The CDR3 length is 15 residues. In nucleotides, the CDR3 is TGTGCCAGCAGCTTAGCTTCAGGGGGAACTTACGAGCAGTACTTC. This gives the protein CASSLASGGTYEQYF.

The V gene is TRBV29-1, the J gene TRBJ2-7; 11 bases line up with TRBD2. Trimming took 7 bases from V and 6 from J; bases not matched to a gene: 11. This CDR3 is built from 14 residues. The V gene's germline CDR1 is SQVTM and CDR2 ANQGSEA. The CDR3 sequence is CSGLVLAGDGEQYF. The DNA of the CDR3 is TGCAGCGGCCTGGTACTAGCGGGAGACGGCGAGCAGTACTTC.

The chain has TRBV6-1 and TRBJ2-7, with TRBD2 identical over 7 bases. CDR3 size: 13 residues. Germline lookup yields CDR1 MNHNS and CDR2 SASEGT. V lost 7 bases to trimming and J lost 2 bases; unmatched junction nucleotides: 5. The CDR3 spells CASNRGSPYEQYF. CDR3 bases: TGTGCCAGCAACCGCGGGAGTCCCTACGAGCAGTACTTC.

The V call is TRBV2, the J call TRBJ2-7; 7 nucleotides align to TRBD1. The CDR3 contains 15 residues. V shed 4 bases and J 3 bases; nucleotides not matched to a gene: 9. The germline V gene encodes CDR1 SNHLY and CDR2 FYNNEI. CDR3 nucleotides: TGTGCCAGCAGTGCCAGCCCGCAGGGGGTCTACGAGCAGTACTTC. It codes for CASSASPQGVYEQYF.

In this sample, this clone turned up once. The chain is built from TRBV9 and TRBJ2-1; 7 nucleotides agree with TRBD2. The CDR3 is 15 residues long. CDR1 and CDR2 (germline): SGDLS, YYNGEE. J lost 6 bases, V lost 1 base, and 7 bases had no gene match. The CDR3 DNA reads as TGTGCCAGCAGCGTAAAAGCTAGCGGCAGCAATGAGCAGTTCTTC. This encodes CASSVKASGSNEQFF. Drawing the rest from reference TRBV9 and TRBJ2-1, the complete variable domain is DSGVTQTPKHLITATGQRVTLRCSPRSGDLSVYWYQQSLDQGLQFLIQYYNGEERAKGNILERFSAQQFPDLHSELNLSSLELGDSALYFCASSVKASGSNEQFFGPGTRLTVL.

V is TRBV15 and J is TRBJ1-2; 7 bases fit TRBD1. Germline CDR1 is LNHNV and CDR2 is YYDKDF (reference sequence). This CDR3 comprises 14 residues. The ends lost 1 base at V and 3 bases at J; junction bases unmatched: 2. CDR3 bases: TGTGCCACCAGCAGAGCCGACAGGGACTATGGCTACACCTTC. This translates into CATSRADRDYGYTF.

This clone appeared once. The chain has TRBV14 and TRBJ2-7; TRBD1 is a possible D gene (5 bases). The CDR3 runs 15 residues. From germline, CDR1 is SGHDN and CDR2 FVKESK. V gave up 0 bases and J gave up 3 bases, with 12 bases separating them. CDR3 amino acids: CASSQETAAIYEQYF. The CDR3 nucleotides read TGTGCCAGCAGCCAAGAGACAGCCGCTATCTACGAGCAGTACTTC.